Sequencing of this TCR beta chain was carried out in a study of cytomegalovirus exposure and HLA in healthy donors (dated by TCRdb to the late 2010s). A note on the overall study: An earlier analysis of several hundred of the donors reported approximately 300 Gb of sequence data and around 120 million unique TCR beta sequences obtained from about 170 million T cells. Donor age, sex, ethnicity and CMV serostatus were compiled alongside the repertoire data. Roughly 300 gigabases of sequencing data and approximately 93 million unique TCR sequences were included in an early release covering around 650 HLA-typed donors. Rather than drawing on any new phenotypic data, the later analysis identified candidate immune exposures from TCR beta sequences and the way those sequences occurred across donors. All discovery cohort repertoires had been generated using a single sequencing platform. The number of donors typed differed by locus, with roughly 620-630 for A, B, C, DRB1 and DQB1, approximately 500 for DQA1, over 600 for DPA1, and 450 to 480 for DPB1. Among the roughly 400 genotyped donors, approximately 77% belonged to the genetic ancestry cluster associated with self-reported Caucasian donors. The study profiled the T cell repertoires of approximately 700 subjects by immunosequencing and related them to cytomegalovirus serostatus. High-throughput TCR immunosequencing, statistical association of individual TCRs with disease status, and machine learning were combined to predict cytomegalovirus infection status. A few DR-DQ haplotypes were handled as single units for association and clustering because linkage in the cohort was strong. Genome-wide SNP genotypes for about 65% of the roughly 670 donors were used in a later genetic analysis, which treated that subset as a discovery cohort. A later analysis re-examined previously published TCR beta repertoires from about 700 donors and added high-resolution HLA genotyping to investigate patterns of TCR occurrence. A separate validation cohort of approximately 130 different subjects was used in addition to the roughly 620-subject first cohort. The aim of the study was to test whether cataloging public T cell receptors could identify signatures of past pathogen exposure. Across some 400 genotyped donors of the cohort, an average of roughly 250,000 unique TCR beta nucleotide sequences per donor were sequenced, and roughly a sixth of those sequences were non-productive. An earlier analysis of nearly 600 of the donors applied high-throughput TCR beta sequencing to assess whether each TCR beta V gene segment acted as functional or pseudogenic. HLA typing covered class I and class II loci at four-digit resolution.

The library was obtained by the immunoSEQ multiplex PCR assay. For the multiplex PCR, a mixture combining 60 forward primers for TCR Vbeta segments and 13 reverse primers for TCR Jbeta segments was used. The CDR3 region of rearranged TCR beta genes was amplified from genomic DNA by a multiplex PCR assay. The Illumina HiSeq System was used to sequence the amplified TCR beta libraries as 87-base-pair reads. Concerning the study's data processing: In a later analysis, 70 million to 95 million unique TCR beta chains were counted across the roughly 610 repertoires, and roughly 10 million of these chains were shared by at least two donors. To remove PCR and sequencing errors, raw reads were error-corrected and collapsed into unique sequences using a nearest-neighbor algorithm that merged closely related sequences. To assign V, D and J gene segments, CDR3 sequences were aligned to IMGT reference sequences. For a sequence to be retained, at least a six-nucleotide match to both a V gene segment and a J gene segment was required. Rearrangements were called productive when the CDR3 lacked stop codons and stayed in frame with V and J; all others were non-productive. CDR3 was defined by IMGT convention, running from the second conserved V-encoded cysteine to the conserved J-encoded phenylalanine. The earlier analysis of 500 to 750 of the donors excluded any sequence lacking an unambiguous match to a single V gene segment. An earlier analysis of 587 of the donors called V segments functional above 56.7% productive rearrangements and segregating when the between-donor standard deviation exceeded 5%. To diagnose cytomegalovirus status from the catalog of TCR beta chain sequences, a statistical classification framework was built. V and J gene assignment, in a later analysis, came from comparing TCR nucleotide sequences with IMGT/GENE-DB human TR gene sequences. The TCRdist pipeline was used in a later analysis to assign CDR3 sequences and most-parsimonious VDJ recombination scenarios. A later analysis defined each TCR beta chain by its CDR3 amino acid sequence plus V-gene family, and excluded reads lacking a unique V-gene family. As a way to deal with suspected cross-contamination and a sequencing artifact, a later analysis dropped hundreds of nucleotide sequences that were highly shared and had low generation probability. In a later analysis, a clonal expansion index for each public chain was calculated from normalized within-repertoire ranks of inferred template counts. In a later analysis, generation probabilities were computed with a VDJ recombination model fitted to out-of-frame rearrangements, and the resulting probabilities were checked against IGoR. In a later analysis, hypergeometric tests were used to score TCR-TCR, TCR-HLA and TCR-CMV co-occurrence, with a repertoire-size bias correction applied to TCR pairs. To estimate false discovery rates, a later analysis permuted the HLA or CMV assignments 20 times. In a later analysis, co-occurring TCRs were grouped with DBSCAN, and TCRdist sequence similarity was added when clustering was performed within HLA-allele-positive subsets. Repertoires with fewer than 30,000 or more than 120,000 public chains were left out of co-occurrence clustering, as were several repertoires with anomalous nucleotide sharing. Drawn from immuneACCESS, this table holds only the in-frame rearrangements with V and J called that TCRdb kept. Clones are partly lost; checked studies trace under half to an unresolved V gene and leave the rest unexplained. From that table come the V and J calls and clone size; the DNA was used to work out D and trimming. Here the sample has a few hundred thousand clones; nearly 80% occur a single time. The top ten constitute around 1.7% of the sample.

The cohort comprised around 690 healthy bone marrow donors. All cohort members were sampled while nominally healthy, although unrecorded immune exposures were likely present. The donor was CMV seronegative and belonged to the group of 352 seronegative cohort members. Each donor provided a peripheral blood sample, and peripheral blood mononuclear cells were used for TCR beta sequencing. Genomic DNA extraction from the blood cell samples was performed with the Qiagen DNeasy Blood Extraction Kit. This clone was counted between two and nine times. The clone's antigen remains unknown. Base qualities are not at hand, and no much larger clone is one base apart. Taken from cysteine to phenylalanine, the CDR3 has 18 residues. The sequence is cut down to CDR3 DNA, 54 bases in frame from base 1. As encoded in the germline V gene (reference sequence), CDR1 is GTSNPN while CDR2 is SVGIG. V gives up 3 bases and J gives up 0 bases, and the segment between their germline ends measures 23 bases.

Study-wide conclusions, independent of this receptor: In the study, about 150 TCR beta chains were listed as associated with cytomegalovirus. A cluster of highly shared sequence variants was judged likely to represent a technical artifact of the sequencing pipeline. The authors suggested that the approach could potentially be extended to other disease states and immunological phenotypes. In vitro tests confirmed that a few of the cytomegalovirus-associated TCR beta chains recognize cytomegalovirus antigens. A later analysis found that TCR association rates varied across HLA loci, with DRB1 alleles showing the most associated TCRs and HLA-C alleles the fewest. CMV serostatus was the only immune exposure information available for the cohort. Because HLA typing was unavailable for some donors at each locus, only the typed subset was used in association tests. Linkage disequilibrium might explain the correlated functional status among segregating V segments, but an unknown experimental factor could not be excluded. The classifier was reported to diagnose cytomegalovirus status with high specificity and sensitivity in both the original and validation cohorts. The presence/absence analyses assumed that sequencing depth was roughly uniform across donors, and that assumption may not be true. Because counts were too low, some 17 rarely observed V segments, including chromosome 9 orphons, were left out of the earlier analysis of about 500 of the donors. According to a later analysis, most CMV-associated TCR beta chains appeared to be HLA-restricted, and the HLA associations seemed to be driven largely by CMV exposure. An earlier analysis of approximately 540 of the donors showed that most TCR beta V segments appeared in productive rearrangements either about 90% or about 30% of the time, which broadly matched IMGT annotations. A later genetic analysis associated a missense DCLRE1C variant with V-gene and J-gene trimming of TCR beta chains, and an independent cohort replicated the association. Assigning TCR associations to individual alleles was difficult when HLA alleles, especially DR and DQ, strongly co-occurred. A further reported finding was that TCR beta sequences accurately predicted the HLA-A and HLA-B alleles for most subjects in the first cohort. A later analysis associated approximately 17,000 TCR beta sequences with specific HLA alleles at a false discovery rate of 0.05. According to a later analysis, parvovirus B19, influenza, CMV and Epstein-Barr virus appeared linked to several top co-occurrence clusters. A later genetic analysis reported fewer N-insertions in productive TCRs among donors in an Asian-associated ancestry cluster than the 666-donor mean. Across donors, most TCR sequences were observed very rarely, whereas some public TCRs were present in many individuals. Compared with equally common non-associated chains, HLA-associated TCR beta chains in a later analysis were more clonally expanded and had lower generation probabilities. Only TCR beta chains were sequenced in this cohort, and the absence of alpha or paired-chain data limited detectable features. Because the 87-base-pair reads could not distinguish some IMGT-functional V segments, including TRBV6-2 and TRBV6-3, those segments were excluded.

The clonotype was recovered from a young man in good health and CMV-seronegative. The receptor chain draws on TRBV30 and TRBJ1-1, with a weak D call of TRBD1 (5 bases match). Sequencing used PBMCs. The DNA sequence follows: TGTGCCTGGAGCTTTGTCATCGGGGGTAGTCGTCTGAACACTGAAGCTTTCTTT. Its protein product is CAWSFVIGGSRLNTEAFF.